Sequencing of this T cell receptor (beta chain) was carried out in a study of graft-versus-host responses after intestinal transplantation. Comments on this clone: The antigen is undetermined.

Germline lookup yields CDR1 MDHEN and CDR2 SYDVKM. V shed 8 bases and J shed 0 bases, with 14 bases lying between them. This CDR3 has 14 residues. Overall study findings and caveats: Detected in recipient marrow were GvH clones, some of which were first observed in ileum or blood.

Sequencing used immunoSEQ multiplex PCR; TCRdb keeps in-frame clones, though not all of them. The data contain 85,000 to 100,000 clones, 85% to 95% of them seen just once; the ten biggest clones take up 0.069%. This clonotype was sampled from a human donor who was the organ donor for an intestinal transplant. This chain connects TRBV28 to TRBJ2-7; D unclear. Here the sequenced sample was unstimulated CD8+ T cells sorted from spleen or lymph node cells, taken before transplant. For the CDR3, the DNA is TGTGCCAGCGAGACCGCGGATGTCTCCTACGAGCAGTACTTC. This sequence encodes CASETADVSYEQYF.